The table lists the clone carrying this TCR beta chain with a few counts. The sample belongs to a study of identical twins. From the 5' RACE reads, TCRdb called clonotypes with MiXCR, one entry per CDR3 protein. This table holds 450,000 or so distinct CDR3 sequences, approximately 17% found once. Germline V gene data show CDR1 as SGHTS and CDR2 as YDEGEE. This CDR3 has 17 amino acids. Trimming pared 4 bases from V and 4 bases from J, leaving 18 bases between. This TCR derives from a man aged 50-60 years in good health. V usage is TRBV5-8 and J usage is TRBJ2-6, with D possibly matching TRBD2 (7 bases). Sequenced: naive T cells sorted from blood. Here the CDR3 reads CASSLAGGLGGANVLTF. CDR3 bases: TGTGCCAGCAGCCTGGCCGGGGGGCTAGGCGGGGCCAACGTCCTGACTTTC.